Reported below is one TCR beta chain. At the DNA level, this CDR3 is encoded by other sequences in the same sample as well. As handled by the study authors: Estimated nucleated cell counts came from reference gene primer amplification. The method was immunoSEQ multiplex PCR; TCRdb's version includes in-frame clones alone and lacks a portion of them. The V and J calls and clone size were taken over from that table, and D and trimming were inferred from the DNA. The sample includes roughly 150,000 clones, over 70% of them seen just once. The source of the sample is a study of blood T cell repertoires in COVID-19. For the study at large: In each case, the material was cDNA or gDNA derived from T cells, B-cell-depleted T cells, or PBMCs.

Germline V gene sequence: CDR1 LGHDT, CDR2 YNNKEL (reference sequence). This CDR3 spans 15 amino acids. The ends lost 4 bases at V and 2 bases at J; junction bases unmatched: 5. The gene calls are TRBV3-1 (or the pseudogene TRBV3-2) and TRBJ2-7; 10 bases line up with TRBD2. The receptor's source is a man older than 75 with acute or convalescent COVID-19. Sequencing input: peripheral blood. The CDR3 loop reads CASSPGLAATYEQYF. CDR3 DNA: TGTGCCAGCAGCCCCGGACTAGCGGCCACCTACGAGCAGTACTTC.